One T cell receptor (beta chain) is described in this entry. Antigen: not known. CDR1 is SGHVS, CDR2 FQNEAQ, per germline. The CDR3 length is 21 residues. With 4 bases clipped from V and 13 bases from J, the junction kept 30 bases outside the gene matches. This entry is derived from a study of cytomegalovirus exposure and HLA in healthy donors. Study overall: Ancestry clustering placed around four fifths of around 400 genotyped donors in the Caucasian-associated cluster. General observations from the study: According to an earlier analysis, most TCR beta V segments yielded productive rearrangements about 87% or about 30% of the time. For most TCR sequences rarity was the rule, although some public TCRs occurred in many donors.

60 Vbeta and 13 Jbeta primers were used in PCR. Produced via immunoSEQ multiplex PCR; TCRdb's table is partial and in-frame only. The data hold approximately 270,000 clones, with over 70% observed a single time. The receptor's source is a girl aged 2 to 10 in good health and CMV-seronegative. The V gene is TRBV7-8, the J gene TRBJ2-1, with 11 bases that match TRBD2. Sequenced input: PBMCs. CDR3 bases: TGTGCCAGCAGCTCCGTAGAACCAGTTAAGACTAGCGGGACCGAATTACGTAGCCAGTTCTTC. This codes for CASSSVEPVKTSGTELRSQFF.